The clone carrying this T cell receptor (beta chain) was found many times. CDR1 is PRHDT, CDR2 FYEKMQ, per germline (reference sequence). Trimming pared 5 bases from V and 2 bases from J, leaving 15 bases between. CDR3 size: 15 residues. The data stem from a study of identical twins. TCRdb ran MiXCR on the 5' RACE reads and lists one entry per CDR3 protein. The sample includes under 1 million distinct CDR3 sequences, more than 9% of them seen just once. These data also featured in a second study, about yellow fever vaccine responses in identical twins.

The V and J genes are TRBV13 and TRBJ2-5; the D gene is possibly TRBD2 (7 bases). Sequenced: PBMCs. The clonotype was recovered from a woman younger than 35 in good health. For the CDR3, the DNA is TGTGCCAGCAGCCCCGGGGCGGGGGCACAAGAGACCCAGTACTTC. It translates to CASSPGAGAQETQYF.